The 32 T cell receptor beta chains in this list originate from one sample, sequenced in a study of cytomegalovirus exposure and HLA in healthy donors. Use of 60 Vbeta and 13 Jbeta primers characterized the PCR. Using immunoSEQ multiplex PCR, the repertoire was profiled, and TCRdb retains in-frame clones only, with some absent. The sample lists a few hundred thousand clones; around 79% were seen once. Sequencing input: PBMCs. All receptors derive from a man between 18 and 29 years old in good health and CMV-seronegative.

The CDR3 DNA reads as TGTGCCAGCTCACCAGCGGCGAGGAGCTCCTACGAGCAGTACTTC. Translating gives CASSPAARSSYEQYF. This sequence joins TRBV18 and TRBJ2-7; D ambiguous. The V end was cut by 2 bases, the J end by 0 bases, with 11 bases between. Looked up from germline, CDR1 is KGHSH and CDR2 is LQKENI. The CDR3 runs to 15 residues.

This chain connects TRBV11-2 to TRBJ2-3; maybe TRBD1 (6 bases). Germline CDR1 reads SGHAT; CDR2 reads FQNNGV. This CDR3 contains 17 residues. V was pared by 1 base and J by 3 bases, with 17 bases between. The CDR3 here is CASSLGVRGLSTDTQYF. The CDR3 nucleotides are TGTGCCAGCAGCTTAGGCGTGAGGGGGTTGAGTACAGATACGCAGTATTTT.

The chain joins TRBV4-3 to TRBJ1-1; 7 bases are a match to TRBD1. With V trimmed by 0 bases and J by 10 bases, 11 bases remained unmatched. The CDR3 totals 15 residues. The germline gives CDR1 LGHNA, CDR2 YSLEER. CDR3 loop: CASSQDPGDRVGAFF. In nucleotides, the CDR3 is TGCGCCAGCAGCCAAGATCCCGGCGACAGGGTCGGAGCTTTCTTT.

This chain uses TRBV7-9 with TRBJ2-3, with D perhaps TRBD1 (5 bases). Per germline, CDR1 SEHNR and CDR2 FQNEAQ (reference sequence). V was cut by 5 bases and J by 2 bases, with 14 bases left in between. This CDR3 is built from 15 residues. The CDR3: CASSVTSGYTDTQYF. CDR3 sequence (DNA): TGTGCCAGCAGCGTAACCTCAGGGTACACAGATACGCAGTATTTT. The complete variable domain, with remaining parts taken from reference TRBV7-9 and TRBJ2-3, reads DTGVSQNPRHKITKRGQNVTFRCDPISEHNRLYWYRQTLGQGPEFLTYFQNEAQLEKSRLLSDRFSAERPKGSFSTLEIQRTEQGDSAMYLCASSVTSGYTDTQYFGPGTRLTVL.

The rearrangement uses TRBV6-1 and TRBJ2-5; 7 positions match TRBD2. CDR3 size: 14 residues. Germline V gene data show CDR1 as MNHNS and CDR2 as SASEGT. With 7 bases clipped from V and 2 bases from J, the junction kept 7 bases outside the gene matches. The chain's CDR3 is CASNVGGGQETQYF. CDR3 in DNA: TGTGCCAGCAACGTCGGCGGGGGTCAAGAGACCCAGTACTTC.

The rearrangement uses TRBV25-1 and TRBJ1-6; no clear D. This CDR3 region has 13 residues. V was cut by 2 bases and J by 8 bases, with 7 bases left in between. Germline V gene lookup returns CDR1 MGHDK and CDR2 SYGVNS. The CDR3 DNA reads as TGTGCCAGCAGTGAACCCCCCTATTCACCCCTCCACTTT. The encoded protein is CASSEPPYSPLHF.

The chain is built from TRBV6-5 and TRBJ2-5; 8 bases align to TRBD2. From germline, CDR1 is MNHEY and CDR2 SVGAGI. Trimming took 4 bases from V and 5 from J; bases not matched to a gene: 9. CDR3 length: 15 residues. The CDR3 loop is CASSSGSGSGETQYF. CDR3 DNA: TGTGCCAGCAGTTCTGGAAGCGGGAGCGGGGAGACCCAGTACTTC.

The rearrangement joins TRBV7-2 to TRBJ2-2, with a tentative D call TRBD2 (5 bases). V was clipped by 3 bases and J by 4 bases, with 15 bases between them. The CDR3 is 16 residues long. Germline loops: CDR1 SGHTA, CDR2 FQGNSA. CDR3 sequence: CASSFRSSGITGELFF. The CDR3 DNA is TGTGCCAGCAGCTTCCGTTCCAGCGGCATCACCGGGGAGCTGTTTTTT.

This chain joins TRBV7-2 and TRBJ2-1; D is perhaps TRBD2 (5 bases). Germline V lookup: CDR1 SGHTA, CDR2 FQGNSA. V was pared by 5 bases and J by 0 bases, with 17 bases between. This CDR3 has 17 residues. The CDR3 DNA sequence: TGTGCCAGCAGCCTCTCACGGGGTGGGAGCTCCTACAATGAGCAGTTCTTC. Translating it yields CASSLSRGGSSYNEQFF. The variable domain in full, with the rest retrieved from reference TRBV7-2 and TRBJ2-1, is GAGVSQSPSNKVTEKGKDVELRCDPISGHTALYWYRQSLGQGLEFLIYFQGNSAPDKSGLPSDRFSAERTGGSVSTLTIQRTQQEDSAVYLCASSLSRGGSSYNEQFFGPGTRLTVL.

The CDR3 loop is CASSLVGQTGYTF. The CDR3 nucleotides are TGTGCCAGCAGCTTGGTGGGACAGACTGGCTACACCTTC. The chain couples TRBV11-2 to TRBJ1-2; TRBD1 aligns across 7 bases. CDR1 is SGHAT, CDR2 FQNNGV, per germline. With 3 bases clipped from V and 7 bases from J, the junction kept 5 bases outside the gene matches. The CDR3 contains 13 residues.

J is TRBJ2-2 and V is TRBV6-4; TRBD1 is a possible D gene (6 bases). Trimming took off 2 bases at V and 1 base at J, with 8 bases between the two ends. In germline, CDR1 is MRHNA, CDR2 SNTAGT. The length of the CDR3 is 15 residues. CDR3 nucleotides: TGTGCCAGCAGTGACAGGGGGAGGAACACCGGGGAGCTGTTTTTT. Translation: CASSDRGRNTGELFF.

The chain couples TRBV15 to TRBJ2-3; 10 nucleotides align to TRBD2. Germline V gives CDR1 LNHNV, CDR2 YYDKDF (reference sequence). This CDR3 is built from 20 residues. Trimming at V came to 3 bases and at J to 0 bases, leaving 15 bases not matched to a gene. The CDR3 protein is CATSSPPGLAGVGSTDTQYF. Here the CDR3 DNA reads TGTGCCACCAGCAGTCCCCCGGGTCTAGCGGGAGTGGGGAGCACAGATACGCAGTATTTT.

The rearrangement links TRBV6-5 to TRBJ2-1; D is perhaps TRBD2 (5 bases). Deletions cut 0 bases from V and 14 bases from J, with 11 bases between. This CDR3 comprises 12 residues. Germline CDR1 reads MNHEY; CDR2 reads SVGAGI. The DNA of the CDR3 is TGTGCCAGCAGTTACTCGAAGAGGGAAGAGTTCTTC. As protein: CASSYSKREEFF.

V gene TRBV11-3 combines with J gene TRBJ2-7; D ambiguous. From germline, CDR1 is SGHNT and CDR2 YENEEA. Trimming pared 0 bases from V and 4 bases from J, leaving 7 bases between. The CDR3 is made up of 13 amino acids. CDR3 region: CASSLDISYEQYF. CDR3 nucleotide sequence: TGTGCCAGCAGCTTAGATATCAGTTACGAGCAGTACTTC.

The gene calls are TRBV19 and TRBJ2-1; 7 bases agree with TRBD1. Germline lookup yields CDR1 LNHDA and CDR2 SQIVND (reference sequence). This CDR3 region has 15 residues. The J segment lost 5 bases and the V segment lost 3 bases, leaving 7 bases of the junction unmatched. Here the CDR3 reads CASSMPDRNHNEQFF. In nucleotides, the CDR3 is TGTGCCAGTAGTATGCCGGACAGGAACCACAATGAGCAGTTCTTC.

This clone has more than one count but fewer than ten. The likely explanation is a read error, given a far larger clone one base away. The chain has TRBV6-4 and TRBJ2-3; TRBD1 might be the D (6 bases). CDR3 length: 15 residues. Trimming took 2 bases from V and 2 from J, leaving 11 bases between them. The germline CDR1 and CDR2 sequences are MRHNA and SNTAGT. The chain's CDR3 is CASSDGTRATDTQYF. In DNA, the CDR3 is TGTGCCAGCAGTGACGGGACACGGGCCACAGATACGCAGTATTTT.

V and J are TRBV30 and TRBJ2-5; TRBD1 is a possible D gene (6 bases). The CDR3 has 12 residues. Trimming removed 3 bases at V and 3 bases at J, with 8 bases between. Looked up from germline, CDR1 is GTSNPN and CDR2 is SVGIG (reference sequence). CDR3 sequence reads: CAWSPGEETQYF. The CDR3 nucleotides read TGTGCCTGGAGCCCAGGGGAAGAGACCCAGTACTTC.

V gene TRBV10-2 combines with J gene TRBJ2-7; unclear D gene. There are 13 residues in the CDR3. The germline gives CDR1 WSHSY, CDR2 SAAADI. The germline V and J ends were trimmed by 2 bases and 0 bases, with 5 bases remaining between them. CDR3 residues: CASSESPSYEQYF. CDR3 nucleotides: TGCGCCAGCAGTGAGAGCCCCTCCTACGAGCAGTACTTC.

This clone has only one observation. The chain has TRBV19 and TRBJ2-7, with 10 bases that match TRBD1. The CDR3 length is 13 residues. With V trimmed by 5 bases and J by 6 bases, 4 bases remained unmatched. Looked up from germline, CDR1 is LNHDA and CDR2 is SQIVND (reference sequence). The chain's CDR3 is CASSPRDRGEQYF. In nucleotides, the CDR3 is TGTGCCAGTAGTCCCCGGGACAGGGGCGAGCAGTACTTC.

The chain uses TRBV10-1 and TRBJ2-5; 7 bases line up with TRBD2. There are 17 residues in the CDR3. In germline, CDR1 is WNHNN, CDR2 SYGVQD (reference sequence). The J segment lost 4 bases and the V segment lost 5 bases, leaving 16 bases of the junction unmatched. The CDR3 loop reads CASSWLAVSGNGETQYF. CDR3 DNA: TGCGCCAGCAGTTGGCTAGCGGTCTCCGGCAATGGAGAGACCCAGTACTTC.

The chain has TRBV9 and TRBJ2-7; TRBD2 matches 11 bases. Per the germline V gene, CDR1 is SGDLS and CDR2 is YYNGEE. After removal of 3 bases from V and 6 bases from J, the junction contained 2 bases not matched to a gene. This CDR3 contains 13 residues. CDR3 protein: CASSATSGSEQYF. The CDR3 DNA sequence: TGTGCCAGCAGCGCCACTAGCGGGAGCGAGCAGTACTTC.

The V gene is TRBV7-2, the J gene TRBJ2-7; D perhaps matches TRBD1 (6 bases). The CDR3 contains 17 residues. V was pared by 1 base and J by 6 bases, with 22 bases between. Germline V gene data show CDR1 as SGHTA and CDR2 as FQGNSA. CDR3 in DNA: TGTGCCAGCAGCTTAGACATCGGCGGTGTCGGACAGCCCGAGCAGTACTTC. Amino acid sequence: CASSLDIGGVGQPEQYF.

In this sample, this clone turned up once. V and J are TRBV5-1 and TRBJ1-1; TRBD1 agrees at 7 bases. Per germline, CDR1 SGHRS and CDR2 YFSETQ. This CDR3 is 13 amino acids long. With V trimmed by 7 bases and J by 1 base, 4 bases remained unmatched. The CDR3: CASRGQENTEAFF. In nucleotides, the CDR3 is TGCGCCAGCCGCGGACAGGAGAACACTGAAGCTTTCTTT.

In regard to this clone: A junction end diverges from the germline sequence, so it may reflect a read error. Additional DNA sequences in this sample encode the identical CDR3. The chain links TRBV29-1 to TRBJ2-1, with D possibly TRBD1 on 7 matching bases. The germline V gene has CDR1 SQVTM and CDR2 ANQGSEA. The length of the CDR3 is 13 residues. CDR3 sequence: CSVQGGGYNEQFF. CDR3 bases: TGCAGCGTGCAGGGGGGAGGATACAATGAACAGTTCTTC.

V is TRBV2 and J is TRBJ2-5, with TRBD1 identical over 9 bases. The J call may not be correct, given that the DNA end is closer to TRBJ2-7. The CDR3 has 14 amino acids. Germline loops: CDR1 SNHLY, CDR2 FYNNEI. The CDR3 sequence is CATFRTGEDYEQYF. The DNA for the CDR3 is TGTGCCACCTTTAGGACAGGGGAGGACTACGAGCAGTACTTC.

The J gene is TRBJ1-4, the V gene TRBV4-2; D is perhaps TRBD1 (5 bases). The CDR3 extends over 16 amino acids. V gave up 8 bases and J gave up 3 bases, with 19 bases separating them. Germline values: CDR1 LGHNA, CDR2 YNFKEQ. The CDR3 nucleotides are TGTGCCAGCCGGGGGAGCAGTGCTGTACCTAATGAAAAACTGTTTTTT. Protein: CASRGSSAVPNEKLFF.

This clone was seen a few times. The chain couples TRBV6-5 to TRBJ1-1; D may be TRBD1 (6 bases). The germline V and J ends were trimmed by 6 bases and 6 bases, with 17 bases remaining between them. This CDR3 has 14 residues. Germline CDR1 is MNHEY and CDR2 is SVGAGI. This chain's CDR3 is CASSPRGGPAEAFF. The CDR3 region has the DNA TGTGCCAGCAGCCCCCGGGGGGGCCCAGCTGAAGCTTTCTTT.

This chain connects TRBV4-3 to TRBJ2-5; D is perhaps TRBD2 (6 bases). V was trimmed by 1 base and J by 4 bases, leaving 13 bases between them. Germline values: CDR1 LGHNA, CDR2 YSLEER. This CDR3 region has 15 residues. The CDR3 region has the DNA TGCGCCAGCAGCCAAGTCGGGGAACTAGCAGAGACCCAGTACTTC. This gives the protein CASSQVGELAETQYF.

This chain uses TRBV4-3 with TRBJ2-1, with 9 bases matching TRBD2. The CDR3 consists of 16 residues. Per germline, CDR1 LGHNA and CDR2 YSLEER. V was clipped by 3 bases and J by 6 bases; unmatched bases: 9. The CDR3 protein is CASSHIISGGSNEQFF. As DNA, the CDR3 is TGCGCCAGCAGCCATATAATCAGCGGGGGGTCCAATGAGCAGTTCTTC.

V usage is TRBV19 and J usage is TRBJ1-2; possibly TRBD1 for D (6 bases). The V gene lost 3 bases and the J gene lost 7 bases, with 6 bases spanning the gap. The V gene's germline CDR1 is LNHDA and CDR2 SQIVND (reference sequence). This CDR3 contains 11 residues. This CDR3 is CASSMGAGYTF. For the CDR3, the DNA is TGTGCCAGTAGTATGGGGGCTGGCTACACCTTC.

This clone was observed a few times. The chain has TRBV7-9 and TRBJ2-1; 10 nucleotides agree with TRBD2. Germline assignment: CDR1 SEHNR and CDR2 FQNEAQ (reference sequence). The V and J ends lost 5 bases and 1 base, in that order; junction bases with no gene match: 5. The CDR3 runs to 16 residues. The CDR3 DNA is TGTGCCAGCAGCCCCAAACTAGCGGGATCCTACAATGAGCAGTTCTTC. Its protein product is CASSPKLAGSYNEQFF.

This clone was seen only a few times. The gene calls are TRBV6-1 and TRBJ1-1; possibly TRBD1 for D (6 bases). V was clipped by 7 bases and J by 4 bases, with 13 bases between them. CDR3 size: 13 residues. CDR1 is MNHNS, CDR2 SASEGT, per germline. In DNA, the CDR3 is TGTGCCAGCAATAACCGGGACATCACTGAAGCTTTCTTT. Translated, it gives CASNNRDITEAFF.